The table lists the clone carrying this T cell receptor beta chain with a few counts. The data belong to a study of cytomegalovirus exposure and HLA in healthy donors. All donors participated as healthy donors of bone marrow. This CDR3 comprises 17 residues. Germline V gives CDR1 LGHNA, CDR2 YNFKEQ. The junction had 14 bases not matched to a gene; V was cut back by 3 bases and J by 7 bases. 13 Jbeta primers and 60 Vbeta primers were used for the PCR. Only in-frame clones appear in the TCRdb table, and some are missing; sequencing was by immunoSEQ multiplex PCR. The data show about 120,000 clones, about 78% seen once.

The chain is built from TRBV4-2 and TRBJ1-2, with TRBD1 identical over 10 bases. The receptor's source is a woman aged 40 to 50 in good health and CMV-seropositive. Sequenced material: PBMCs. Here the CDR3 reads CASSQDGTGAWNFGYTF. CDR3 DNA: TGTGCCAGCAGCCAGGACGGGACAGGGGCTTGGAATTTTGGCTACACCTTC.